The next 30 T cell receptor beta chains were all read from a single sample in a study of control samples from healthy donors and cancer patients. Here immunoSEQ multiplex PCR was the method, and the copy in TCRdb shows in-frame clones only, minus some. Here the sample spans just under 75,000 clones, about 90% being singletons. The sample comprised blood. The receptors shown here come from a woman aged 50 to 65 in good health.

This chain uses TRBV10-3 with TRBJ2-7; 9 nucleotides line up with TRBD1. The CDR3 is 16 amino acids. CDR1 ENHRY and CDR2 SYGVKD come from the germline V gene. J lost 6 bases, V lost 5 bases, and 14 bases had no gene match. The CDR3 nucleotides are TGTGCCATCAGTAAGATTTCTCCGGGACAGGGTAGCGAGCAGTACTTC. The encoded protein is CAISKISPGQGSEQYF.

This CDR3 is CASSQDPAGLPYEQYF. The DNA for the CDR3 is TGCGCCAGCAGCCAAGATCCAGCGGGTCTTCCCTACGAGCAGTACTTC. The genes are TRBV4-1 and TRBJ2-7; tentatively, D is TRBD2 (6 bases). Germline V gene lookup returns CDR1 MGHRA and CDR2 YSYEKL. Trimming took 0 bases from V and 2 from J, leaving 14 bases between them. The CDR3 totals 16 residues.

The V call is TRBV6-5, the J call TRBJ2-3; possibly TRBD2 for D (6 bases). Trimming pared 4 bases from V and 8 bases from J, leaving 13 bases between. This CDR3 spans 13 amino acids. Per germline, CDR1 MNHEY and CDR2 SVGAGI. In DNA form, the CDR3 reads TGTGCCAGCAGTTCCTATAGCGGAGCTACGCAGTATTTT. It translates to CASSSYSGATQYF.

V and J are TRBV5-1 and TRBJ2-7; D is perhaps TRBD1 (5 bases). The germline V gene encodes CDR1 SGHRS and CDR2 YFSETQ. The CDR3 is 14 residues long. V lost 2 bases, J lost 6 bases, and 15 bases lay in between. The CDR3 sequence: CASSFSRGVGEQYF. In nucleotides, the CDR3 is TGCGCCAGCAGCTTCAGTAGGGGTGTAGGCGAGCAGTACTTC.

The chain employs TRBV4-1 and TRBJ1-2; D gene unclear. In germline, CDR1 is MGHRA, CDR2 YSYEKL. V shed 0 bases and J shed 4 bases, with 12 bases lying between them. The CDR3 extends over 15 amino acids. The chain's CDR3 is CASSQDTGPLYGYTF. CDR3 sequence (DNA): TGCGCCAGCAGCCAAGATACCGGACCGCTCTATGGCTACACCTTC.

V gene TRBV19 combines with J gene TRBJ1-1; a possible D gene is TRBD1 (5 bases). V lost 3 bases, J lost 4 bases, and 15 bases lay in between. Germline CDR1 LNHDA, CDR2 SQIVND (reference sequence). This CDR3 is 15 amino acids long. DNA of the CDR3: TGTGCCAGTAGTATTTCCAGGGTAATGGCCACTGAAGCTTTCTTT. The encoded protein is CASSISRVMATEAFF.

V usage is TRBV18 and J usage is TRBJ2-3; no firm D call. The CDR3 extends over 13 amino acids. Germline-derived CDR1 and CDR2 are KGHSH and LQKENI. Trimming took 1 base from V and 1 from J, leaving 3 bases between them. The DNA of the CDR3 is TGTGCCAGCTCACCACGGGGCACAGATACGCAGTATTTT. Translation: CASSPRGTDTQYF.

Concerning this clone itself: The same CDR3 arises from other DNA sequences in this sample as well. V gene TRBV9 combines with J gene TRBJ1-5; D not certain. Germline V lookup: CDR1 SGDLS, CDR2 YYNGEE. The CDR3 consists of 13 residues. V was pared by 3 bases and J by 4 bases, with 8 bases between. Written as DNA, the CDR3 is TGTGCCAGCAGCGCCAGACCTAATCAGCCCCAGCATTTT. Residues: CASSARPNQPQHF.

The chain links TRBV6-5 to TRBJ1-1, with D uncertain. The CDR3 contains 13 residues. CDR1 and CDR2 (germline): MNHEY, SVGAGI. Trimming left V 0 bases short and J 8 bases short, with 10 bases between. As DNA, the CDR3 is TGTGCCAGCAGTTACTCAGGAGGCTCGGAAGCTTTCTTT. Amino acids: CASSYSGGSEAFF.

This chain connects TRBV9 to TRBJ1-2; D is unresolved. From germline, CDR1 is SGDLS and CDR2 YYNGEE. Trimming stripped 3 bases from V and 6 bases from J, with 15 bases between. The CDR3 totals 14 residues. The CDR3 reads CASSDEPPLNGYTF. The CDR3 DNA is TGTGCCAGCAGCGATGAGCCACCCCTGAATGGCTACACCTTC.

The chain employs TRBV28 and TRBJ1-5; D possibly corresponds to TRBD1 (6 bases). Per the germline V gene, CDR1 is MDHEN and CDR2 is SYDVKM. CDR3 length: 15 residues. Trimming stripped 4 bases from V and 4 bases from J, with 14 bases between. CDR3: CASSSIQGQNQPQHF. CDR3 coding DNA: TGTGCCAGCAGTTCGATTCAGGGACAAAATCAGCCCCAGCATTTT.

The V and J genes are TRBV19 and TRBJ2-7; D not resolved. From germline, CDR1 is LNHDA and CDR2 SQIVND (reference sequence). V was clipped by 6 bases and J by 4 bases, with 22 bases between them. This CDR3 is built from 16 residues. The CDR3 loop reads CASSALNRAPLYEQYF. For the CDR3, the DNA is TGTGCCAGTAGCGCTCTAAACCGGGCTCCCTTGTACGAGCAGTACTTC.

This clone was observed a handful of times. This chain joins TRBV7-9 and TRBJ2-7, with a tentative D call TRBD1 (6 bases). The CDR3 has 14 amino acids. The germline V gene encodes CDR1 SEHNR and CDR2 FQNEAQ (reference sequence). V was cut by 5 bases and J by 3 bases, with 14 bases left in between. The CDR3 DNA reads TGTGCCAGCAGCCCAGACCAAGGGGGCTACGAGCAGTACTTC. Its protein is CASSPDQGGYEQYF.

The CDR3, as DNA: TGTGCCAGCAGTTTCGGGGGACAGGGCTACGAGCAGTACTTC. Its translation: CASSFGGQGYEQYF. The J gene is TRBJ2-7, the V gene TRBV27; 9 nucleotides match TRBD1. The V gene's germline CDR1 is MNHEY and CDR2 SMNVEV (reference sequence). V gave up 3 bases and J gave up 3 bases; unmatched junction bases: 3. The length of the CDR3 is 14 residues.

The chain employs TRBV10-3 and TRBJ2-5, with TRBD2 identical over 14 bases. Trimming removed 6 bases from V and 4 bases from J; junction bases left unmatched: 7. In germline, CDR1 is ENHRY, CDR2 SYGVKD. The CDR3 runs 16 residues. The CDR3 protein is CAIRPGLAGVGETQYF. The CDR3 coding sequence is TGTGCCATCAGACCGGGACTAGCGGGAGTCGGAGAGACCCAGTACTTC.

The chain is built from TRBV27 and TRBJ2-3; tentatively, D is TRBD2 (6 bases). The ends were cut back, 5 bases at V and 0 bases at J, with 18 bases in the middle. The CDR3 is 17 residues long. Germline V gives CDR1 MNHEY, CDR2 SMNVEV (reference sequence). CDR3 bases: TGTGCCAGCAGTCCCCACGAGCTAGCGACTAGCACAGATACGCAGTATTTT. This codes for CASSPHELATSTDTQYF.

CDR3 loop: CASSPKGVTEAFF. CDR3 in DNA: TGTGCCAGCAGCCCCAAGGGGGTCACTGAAGCTTTCTTT. The chain uses TRBV3-1 (or the pseudogene TRBV3-2) and TRBJ1-1, with D perhaps TRBD1 (6 bases). The CDR3 is 13 residues long. Germline CDR1 LGHDT, CDR2 YNNKEL (reference sequence). V was cut by 4 bases and J by 4 bases, with 10 bases left in between.

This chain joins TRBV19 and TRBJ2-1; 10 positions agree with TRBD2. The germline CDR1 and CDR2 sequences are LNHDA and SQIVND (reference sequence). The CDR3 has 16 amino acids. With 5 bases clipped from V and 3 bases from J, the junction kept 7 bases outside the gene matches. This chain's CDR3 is CASSLAGGPYYNEQFF. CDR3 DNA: TGTGCCAGTAGTTTAGCGGGAGGTCCTTACTACAATGAGCAGTTCTTC.

CDR3 region: CASSQEVRKLFF. DNA for the CDR3: TGTGCCAGCAGCCAAGAGGTCAGAAAACTGTTTTTT. This chain links TRBV3-1 (or the pseudogene TRBV3-2) with TRBJ1-4; D gene uncertain. Trimming pared 0 bases from V and 10 bases from J, leaving 6 bases between. The CDR3 runs 12 residues. CDR1 is LGHDT, CDR2 YNNKEL, per germline (reference sequence).

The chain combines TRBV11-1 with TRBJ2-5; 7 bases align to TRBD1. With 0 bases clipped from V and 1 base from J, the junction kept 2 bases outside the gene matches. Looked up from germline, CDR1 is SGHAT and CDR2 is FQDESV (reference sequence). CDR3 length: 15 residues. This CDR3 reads CASSLAGQVQETQYF. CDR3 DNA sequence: TGTGCCAGCAGCTTAGCAGGACAGGTCCAAGAGACCCAGTACTTC.

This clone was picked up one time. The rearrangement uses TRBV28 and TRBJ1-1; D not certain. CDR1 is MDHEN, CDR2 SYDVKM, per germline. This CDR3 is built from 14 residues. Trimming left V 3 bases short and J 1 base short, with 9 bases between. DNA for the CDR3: TGTGCCAGCAGTTTTACGGTCTCGAACACTGAAGCTTTCTTT. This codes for CASSFTVSNTEAFF.

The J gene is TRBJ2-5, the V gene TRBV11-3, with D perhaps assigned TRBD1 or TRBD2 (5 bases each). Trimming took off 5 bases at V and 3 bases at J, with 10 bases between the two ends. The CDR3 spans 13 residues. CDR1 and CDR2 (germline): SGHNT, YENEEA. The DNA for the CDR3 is TGTGCCAGCAGCAAGGGACCTGAAGAGACCCAGTACTTC. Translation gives CASSKGPEETQYF. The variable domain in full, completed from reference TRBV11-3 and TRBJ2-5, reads EAGVVQSPRYKIIEKKQPVAFWCNPISGHNTLYWYLQNLGQGPELLIRYENEEAVDDSQLPKDRFSAERLKGVDSTLKIQPAELGDSAVYLCASSKGPEETQYFGPGTRLLVL.

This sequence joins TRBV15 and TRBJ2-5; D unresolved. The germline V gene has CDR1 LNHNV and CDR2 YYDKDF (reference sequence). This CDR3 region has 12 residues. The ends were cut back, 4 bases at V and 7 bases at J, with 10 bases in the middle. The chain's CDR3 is CATSMTFGTQYF. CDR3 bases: TGTGCCACCAGCATGACCTTTGGGACCCAGTACTTC.

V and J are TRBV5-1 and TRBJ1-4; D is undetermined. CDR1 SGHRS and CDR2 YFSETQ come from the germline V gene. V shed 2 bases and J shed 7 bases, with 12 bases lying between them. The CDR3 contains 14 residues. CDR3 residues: CASSFDAEGEKLFF. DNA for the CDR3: TGCGCCAGCAGCTTCGACGCAGAAGGTGAAAAACTGTTTTTT. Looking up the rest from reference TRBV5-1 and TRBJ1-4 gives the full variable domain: KAGVTQTPRYLIKTRGQQVTLSCSPISGHRSVSWYQQTPGQGLQFLFEYFSETQRNKGNFPGRFSGRQFSNSRSEMNVSTLELGDSALYLCASSFDAEGEKLFFGSGTQLSVL.

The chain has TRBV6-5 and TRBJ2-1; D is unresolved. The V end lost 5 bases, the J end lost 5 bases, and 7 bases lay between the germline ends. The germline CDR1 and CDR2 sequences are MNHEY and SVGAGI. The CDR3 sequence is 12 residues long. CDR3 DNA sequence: TGTGCCAGCAGTAGGGCTAACAATGAGCAGTTCTTC. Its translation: CASSRANNEQFF.

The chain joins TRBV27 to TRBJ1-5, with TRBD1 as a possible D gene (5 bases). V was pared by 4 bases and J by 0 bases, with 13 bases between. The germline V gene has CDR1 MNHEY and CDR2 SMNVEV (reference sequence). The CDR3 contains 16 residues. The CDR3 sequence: CASSSARDGSNQPQHF. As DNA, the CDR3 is TGTGCCAGCAGTTCCGCCCGGGACGGTAGCAATCAGCCCCAGCATTTT.

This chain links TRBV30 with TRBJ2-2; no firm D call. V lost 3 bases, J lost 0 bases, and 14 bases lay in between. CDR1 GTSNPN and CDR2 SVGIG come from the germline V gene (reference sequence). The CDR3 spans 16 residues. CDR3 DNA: TGTGCCTGGAGAAGGGTGGGCACCTCGAACACCGGGGAGCTGTTTTTT. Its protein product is CAWRRVGTSNTGELFF.

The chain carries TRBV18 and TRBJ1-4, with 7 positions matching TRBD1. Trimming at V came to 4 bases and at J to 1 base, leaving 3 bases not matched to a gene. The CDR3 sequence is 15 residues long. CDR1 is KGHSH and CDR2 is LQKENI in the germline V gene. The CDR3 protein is CASSQYRGTNEKLFF. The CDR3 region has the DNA TGTGCCAGCTCACAGTACAGGGGAACTAATGAAAAACTGTTTTTT.

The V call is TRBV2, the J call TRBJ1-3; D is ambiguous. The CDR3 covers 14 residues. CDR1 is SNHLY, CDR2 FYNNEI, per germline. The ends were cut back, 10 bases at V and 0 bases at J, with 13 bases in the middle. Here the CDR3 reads CATSRDLSGNTIYF. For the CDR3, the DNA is TGTGCCACCTCAAGGGATCTCTCTGGAAACACCATATATTTT.

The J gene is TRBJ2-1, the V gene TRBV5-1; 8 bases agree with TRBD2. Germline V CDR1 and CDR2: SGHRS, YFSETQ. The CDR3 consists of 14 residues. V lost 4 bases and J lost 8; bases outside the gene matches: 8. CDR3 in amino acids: CASSLGLANDEQFF. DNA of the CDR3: TGCGCCAGCAGCCTAGGACTAGCAAACGATGAGCAGTTCTTC.